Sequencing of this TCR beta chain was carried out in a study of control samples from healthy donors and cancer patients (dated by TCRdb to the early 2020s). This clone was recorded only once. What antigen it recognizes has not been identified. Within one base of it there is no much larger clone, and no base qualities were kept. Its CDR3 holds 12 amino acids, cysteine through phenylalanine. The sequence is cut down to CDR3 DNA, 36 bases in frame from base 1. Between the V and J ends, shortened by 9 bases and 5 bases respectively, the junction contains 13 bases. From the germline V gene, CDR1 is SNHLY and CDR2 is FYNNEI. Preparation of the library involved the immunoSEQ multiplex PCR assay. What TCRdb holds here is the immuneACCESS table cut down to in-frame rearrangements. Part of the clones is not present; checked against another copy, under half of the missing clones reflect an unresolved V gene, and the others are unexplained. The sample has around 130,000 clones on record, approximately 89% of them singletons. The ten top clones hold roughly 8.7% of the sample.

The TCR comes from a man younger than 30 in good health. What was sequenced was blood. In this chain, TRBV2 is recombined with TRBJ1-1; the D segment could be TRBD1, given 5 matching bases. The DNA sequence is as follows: TGTGCCAGGACCACAGGAGGAACTGAAGCTTTCTTT. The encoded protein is CARTTGGTEAFF.